Listed below are T cell receptor beta chains from one sample, sequenced in a study of blood T cell repertoires in COVID-19. Repertoires were generated with immunoSEQ multiplex PCR, while TCRdb's copy carries only in-frame clones and drops some. This sample carries around 340,000 clones, 83% of them seen once, and the ten largest clones take 2.5% to 3%. The source material was peripheral blood. The receptors originated from a man between 25 and 39 years old with active or convalescent COVID-19. Each CDR3 is given with its conserved first and last residue. The D gene is left open where the match is weak. Where a row states a size, it is once, few, many or the class of an expanded clone; other rows omit it.

CDR3 protein: CASSLVPGYYGYTF
CDR3 DNA: TGTGCCAGCAGCTTGGTTCCAGGGTACTATGGCTACACCTTC
clone size: few
D gene: -
V gene: TRBV5-6
CDR3 length: 14
J gene: TRBJ1-2

CDR3 protein: CASSLGLNSDQPQHF
CDR3 DNA: TGTGCCAGCAGCTTGGGTCTCAACTCTGATCAGCCCCAGCATTTT
clone size: -
D gene: -
V gene: TRBV5-4
CDR3 length: 15
J gene: TRBJ1-5

CDR3 protein: CASSRDRGTTGELFF
CDR3 DNA: TGTGCCAGCAGCAGGGACAGGGGTACCACCGGGGAGCTGTTTTTT
clone size: -
D gene: TRBD1
V gene: TRBV7-2
CDR3 length: 15
J gene: TRBJ2-2

CDR3 protein: CASSLAQTGHTDTQYF
CDR3 DNA: TGTGCCAGCAGCTTGGCCCAGACAGGGCACACAGATACGCAGTATTTT
clone size: -
D gene: TRBD1
V gene: TRBV5-6
CDR3 length: 16
J gene: TRBJ2-3

CDR3 protein: CAISGGAENEKLFF
CDR3 DNA: TGTGCCATCAGCGGGGGGGCGGAGAATGAAAAACTGTTTTTT
clone size: many
D gene: -
V gene: TRBV10-3
CDR3 length: 14
J gene: TRBJ1-4

CDR3 protein: CASSQGGQGYGYTF
CDR3 DNA: TGTGCCAGCAGTCAAGGGGGACAGGGGTACGGCTACACCTTC
clone size: -
D gene: TRBD1
V gene: TRBV6-6
CDR3 length: 14
J gene: TRBJ1-2

CDR3 protein: CASSLTHRQGETYGYTF
CDR3 DNA: TGTGCCAGCAGCTTAACACATAGACAGGGGGAGACCTATGGCTACACCTTC
clone size: -
D gene: TRBD1
V gene: TRBV7-3
CDR3 length: 17
J gene: TRBJ1-2

CDR3 protein: CASSLEGTGGTGTQYF
CDR3 DNA: TGCGCCAGCAGCTTGGAAGGGACAGGGGGGACCGGTACGCAGTATTTT
clone size: once
D gene: TRBD1
V gene: TRBV5-1
CDR3 length: 16
J gene: TRBJ2-3

CDR3 protein: CASSRLPSSTDTQYF
CDR3 DNA: TGTGCCAGTAGTCGACTGCCGAGTAGCACAGATACGCAGTATTTT
clone size: -
D gene: -
V gene: TRBV19
CDR3 length: 15
J gene: TRBJ2-3

CDR3 protein: CATSREFRREAFF
CDR3 DNA: TGTGCCACCAGCAGAGAGTTCAGAAGAGAAGCTTTCTTT
clone size: few
D gene: -
V gene: TRBV15
CDR3 length: 13
J gene: TRBJ1-1

CDR3 protein: CASSIQGARTLHF
CDR3 DNA: TGTGCCAGTAGTATTCAGGGGGCGCGAACCCTCCACTTT
clone size: -
D gene: TRBD1
V gene: TRBV19
CDR3 length: 13
J gene: TRBJ1-6

CDR3 protein: CAWSPGLAGGPGELFF
CDR3 DNA: TGTGCCTGGAGTCCGGGACTAGCGGGGGGGCCCGGGGAGCTGTTTTTT
clone size: -
D gene: TRBD2
V gene: TRBV30
CDR3 length: 16
J gene: TRBJ2-2

CDR3 protein: CAWTKAAEQYF
CDR3 DNA: TGTGCCTGGACCAAAGCTGCCGAGCAGTACTTC
clone size: -
D gene: -
V gene: TRBV30
CDR3 length: 11
J gene: TRBJ2-7

CDR3 protein: CASSFFRGSNTEAFF
CDR3 DNA: TGTGCCAGCAGCTTTTTCAGGGGGTCAAACACTGAAGCTTTCTTT
clone size: -
D gene: TRBD1
V gene: TRBV5-8
CDR3 length: 15
J gene: TRBJ1-1

CDR3 protein: CASSWTSGRAAGELFF
CDR3 DNA: TGTGCCAGCAGCTGGACTAGCGGGCGCGCGGCCGGGGAGCTGTTTTTT
clone size: few
D gene: TRBD2
V gene: TRBV7-7
CDR3 length: 16
J gene: TRBJ2-2

CDR3 protein: CASSKSGRERYTDTQYF
CDR3 DNA: TGTGCCAGCAGCAAATCGGGGCGGGAGCGTTACACAGATACGCAGTATTTT
clone size: -
D gene: -
V gene: TRBV21-1
CDR3 length: 17
J gene: TRBJ2-3

CDR3 protein: CKGQENYGYTF
CDR3 DNA: TGTAAGGGACAGGAAAACTATGGCTACACCTTC
clone size: -
D gene: TRBD1
V gene: TRBV27
CDR3 length: 11
J gene: TRBJ1-2

CDR3 protein: CASSQEPGQGYEQYF
CDR3 DNA: TGCGCCAGCAGCCAAGAACCCGGACAGGGTTACGAGCAGTACTTC
clone size: once
D gene: TRBD1
V gene: TRBV4-1
CDR3 length: 15
J gene: TRBJ2-7

CDR3 protein: CASSVGGRGSDNSPLHF
CDR3 DNA: TGTGCCAGCAGCGTAGGCGGCAGAGGATCAGATAATTCACCCCTCCACTTT
clone size: once
D gene: -
V gene: TRBV9
CDR3 length: 17
J gene: TRBJ1-6

CDR3 protein: CASSYTGQPDQPQHF
CDR3 DNA: TGTGCCAGCAGTTATACGGGACAGCCAGATCAGCCCCAGCATTTT
clone size: -
D gene: TRBD1
V gene: TRBV27
CDR3 length: 15
J gene: TRBJ1-5

CDR3 protein: CATSTRQGVNEKLFF
CDR3 DNA: TGTGCCACCAGCACCCGACAGGGAGTTAATGAAAAACTGTTTTTT
clone size: few
D gene: TRBD1
V gene: TRBV15
CDR3 length: 15
J gene: TRBJ1-4

CDR3 protein: CASSSLTGNTIYF
CDR3 DNA: TGTGCCAGCAGCTCCCTTACAGGGAACACCATATATTTT
clone size: -
D gene: -
V gene: TRBV7-2
CDR3 length: 13
J gene: TRBJ1-3

CDR3 protein: CASSLPHGGADTGELFF
CDR3 DNA: TGTGCCAGCAGTTTACCCCATGGAGGGGCTGACACCGGGGAGCTGTTTTTT
clone size: -
D gene: -
V gene: TRBV28
CDR3 length: 17
J gene: TRBJ2-2

CDR3 protein: CASSQDGGAGVDTQYF
CDR3 DNA: TGCGCCAGCAGCCAAGACGGCGGCGCGGGAGTGGATACGCAGTATTTT
clone size: -
D gene: TRBD2
V gene: TRBV4-1
CDR3 length: 16
J gene: TRBJ2-3

CDR3 protein: CASSPLSGEQFF
CDR3 DNA: TGTGCCAGCAGCCCCTTGAGTGGTGAGCAGTTCTTC
clone size: -
D gene: -
V gene: TRBV7-9
CDR3 length: 12
J gene: TRBJ2-1

CDR3 protein: CASSPPRDISNQPQHF
CDR3 DNA: TGTGCCAGTAGTCCGCCCCGGGACATTTCGAATCAGCCCCAGCATTTT
clone size: -
D gene: -
V gene: TRBV19
CDR3 length: 16
J gene: TRBJ1-5

CDR3 protein: CASSPSPGQNYGYTF
CDR3 DNA: TGTGCCAGCAGCCCATCCCCGGGACAAAACTATGGCTACACCTTC
clone size: -
D gene: -
V gene: TRBV7-3
CDR3 length: 15
J gene: TRBJ1-2

CDR3 protein: CASSHPSGGVTTGELFF
CDR3 DNA: TGTGCCAGCAGCCACCCTAGCGGGGGGGTTACCACCGGGGAGCTGTTTTTT
clone size: -
D gene: TRBD2
V gene: TRBV3-1/TRBV3-2
CDR3 length: 17
J gene: TRBJ2-2

CDR3 protein: CASSGGGYEQFF
CDR3 DNA: TGTGCCAGCAGCGGGGGCGGCTATGAGCAGTTCTTC
clone size: -
D gene: -
V gene: TRBV7-3
CDR3 length: 12
J gene: TRBJ2-1

CDR3 protein: CASSVMAGWTGELFF
CDR3 DNA: TGTGCCAGCAGCGTAATGGCAGGGTGGACCGGGGAGCTGTTTTTT
clone size: once
D gene: -
V gene: TRBV9
CDR3 length: 15
J gene: TRBJ2-2

CDR3 protein: CASSLTGGGSRGYTF
CDR3 DNA: TGTGCCAGCAGCTTAACGGGAGGAGGGAGTCGGGGCTACACCTTC
clone size: -
D gene: -
V gene: TRBV7-3
CDR3 length: 15
J gene: TRBJ1-2

CDR3 protein: CASSFPRSGRGETQYF
CDR3 DNA: TGTGCCAGCAGTTTCCCCCGCAGCGGGAGGGGAGAGACCCAGTACTTC
clone size: -
D gene: TRBD2
V gene: TRBV28
CDR3 length: 16
J gene: TRBJ2-5

CDR3 protein: CASSLDIWLATHGGLFF
CDR3 DNA: TGTGCCAGCAGCTTAGATATTTGGCTAGCGACCCACGGAGGGCTGTTTTTT
clone size: -
D gene: -
V gene: TRBV11-2
CDR3 length: 17
J gene: TRBJ2-2

CDR3 protein: CASAVSPYGYTF
CDR3 DNA: TGTGCCAGCGCGGTTAGTCCCTATGGCTACACCTTC
clone size: -
D gene: -
V gene: TRBV5-8
CDR3 length: 12
J gene: TRBJ1-2

CDR3 protein: CATSRGQGGHEQYF
CDR3 DNA: TGTGCCACCAGCAGAGGTCAGGGGGGACACGAGCAGTACTTC
clone size: -
D gene: -
V gene: TRBV15
CDR3 length: 14
J gene: TRBJ2-7

CDR3 protein: CASRRQGWEYSPLHF
CDR3 DNA: TGTGCCAGCAGAAGACAGGGGTGGGAATATTCACCCCTCCACTTT
clone size: few
D gene: TRBD1
V gene: TRBV6-5
CDR3 length: 15
J gene: TRBJ1-6

CDR3 protein: CSAPDYYGYTF
CDR3 DNA: TGCAGTGCTCCCGACTACTATGGCTACACCTTC
clone size: -
D gene: -
V gene: TRBV20-1
CDR3 length: 11
J gene: TRBJ1-2

CDR3 protein: CASSLTGGWNTGELFF
CDR3 DNA: TGTGCCAGCAGCTTAACGGGAGGTTGGAACACCGGGGAGCTGTTTTTT
clone size: few
D gene: -
V gene: TRBV7-3
CDR3 length: 16
J gene: TRBJ2-2

CDR3 protein: CASSFRGRFEEKLFF
CDR3 DNA: TGTGCCAGCAGCTTCAGGGGGCGATTTGAAGAAAAACTGTTTTTT
clone size: -
D gene: TRBD1
V gene: TRBV9
CDR3 length: 15
J gene: TRBJ1-4